These T cell receptor beta chains were read from a single sample in a study of cytomegalovirus exposure and HLA in healthy donors. The repertoire was sequenced with immunoSEQ multiplex PCR; TCRdb's copy has only in-frame clones and lacks some. This sample yields about 59,000 clones, of which roughly four fifths are seen a single time; 1.5% to 2% belongs to the top ten. Sequenced sample: PBMCs. Every receptor here comes from a human donor in good health. CDR3s include the opening cysteine and the closing phenylalanine or tryptophan. The D gene is left open where the match is weak.

d_gene,v_gene,j_gene,CDR3aa
TRBD1,TRBV9,TRBJ2-6,CASSYTGGAGANVLTF
TRBD2,TRBV7-8,TRBJ2-2,CASSLGWRGGIGELFF
NA,TRBV30,TRBJ2-2,CALPRGHGELFF
NA,TRBV10-1,TRBJ2-1,CASRGDTNEQFF
TRBD2,TRBV14,TRBJ2-1,CASSHPTHQAGEAYNEQFF
NA,TRBV5-1,TRBJ2-7,CASSTQAGTNYEQYF
NA,TRBV4-1,TRBJ1-1,CASSQVRGTEAFF
TRBD1,TRBV6-1,TRBJ1-5,CASSESTGGQPQHF
TRBD2,TRBV9,TRBJ2-1,CASTGLADNEQFF
TRBD2,TRBV6-5,TRBJ2-7,CASSYPGGAGSEQYF
NA,TRBV28,TRBJ2-5,CASRHSRGGETQYF
TRBD1,TRBV6-1,TRBJ2-5,CASSDGGQGTETQYF
TRBD2,TRBV7-3,TRBJ2-1,CASSSTSGRASDNEQFF
NA,TRBV5-1,TRBJ2-7,CASSLETGWYEQYF
TRBD1,TRBV15,TRBJ1-5,CATSREGRFQGADQPQHF
NA,TRBV6-1,TRBJ1-1,CASSEGTAKAFF
NA,TRBV7-9,TRBJ1-1,CASSLNADISAFF
TRBD1,TRBV19,TRBJ1-2,CASSLLTGGSYGYTF
TRBD1,TRBV5-6,TRBJ2-7,CASSPGQGAYEQYF
TRBD2,TRBV2,TRBJ2-7,CASIAGGIVYEQYF
NA,TRBV5-6,TRBJ1-1,CASSWPGQNTEAFF
NA,TRBV11-2,TRBJ2-4,CASSVLTSRNIQYF
NA,TRBV5-1,TRBJ2-3,CASSPRDTRTDTQYF
NA,TRBV4-2,TRBJ1-2,CASSQVLAEAVPYTF
NA,TRBV21-1,TRBJ2-4,CASSTLQVLAKNIQYF
NA,TRBV7-2,TRBJ2-7,CASSSTSSYEQYF